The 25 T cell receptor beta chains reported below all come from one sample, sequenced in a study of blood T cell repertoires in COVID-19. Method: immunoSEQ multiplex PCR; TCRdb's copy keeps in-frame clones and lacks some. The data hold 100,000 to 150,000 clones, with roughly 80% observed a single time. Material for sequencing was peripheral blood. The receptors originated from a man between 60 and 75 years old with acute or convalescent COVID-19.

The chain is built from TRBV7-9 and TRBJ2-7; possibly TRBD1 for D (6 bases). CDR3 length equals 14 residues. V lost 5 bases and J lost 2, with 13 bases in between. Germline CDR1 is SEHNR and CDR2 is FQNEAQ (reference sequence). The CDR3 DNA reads TGTGCCAGCAGCACCCAGGACAGCGCCTACGAGCAGTACTTC. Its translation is CASSTQDSAYEQYF.

In nucleotides, the CDR3 is TGTGCCAGCCGCCGAGCGGGAGGGCCTCACGAGCAGTACTTC. Its protein product is CASRRAGGPHEQYF. J is TRBJ2-7 and V is TRBV5-4; TRBD2 matches at 10 bases. V lost 7 bases, J lost 5 bases, and 9 bases stayed unmatched. This CDR3 is 14 amino acids long. Germline lookup yields CDR1 SGHNT and CDR2 YYREEE (reference sequence).

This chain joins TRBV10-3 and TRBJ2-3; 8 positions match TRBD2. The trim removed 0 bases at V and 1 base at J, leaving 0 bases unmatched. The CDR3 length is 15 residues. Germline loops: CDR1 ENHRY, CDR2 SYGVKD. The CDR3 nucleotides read TGTGCCATCAGTGAGTCGCGGGAGGGCACAGATACGCAGTATTTT. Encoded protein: CAISESREGTDTQYF.

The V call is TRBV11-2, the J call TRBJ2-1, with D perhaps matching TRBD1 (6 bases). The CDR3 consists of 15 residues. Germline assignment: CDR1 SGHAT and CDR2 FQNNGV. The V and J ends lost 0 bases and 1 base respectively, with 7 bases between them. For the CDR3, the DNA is TGTGCCAGCAGCTTAGACAGGGGTTCCTACAATGAGCAGTTCTTC. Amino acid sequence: CASSLDRGSYNEQFF.

This CDR3 is CASSLDIQETQYF. The CDR3 DNA follows: TGTGCCAGCAGCTTAGACATACAAGAGACCCAGTACTTC. J is TRBJ2-5 and V is TRBV7-9; D remains ambiguous. The V and J ends lost 1 base and 2 bases respectively, with 5 bases between them. The CDR3 loop spans 13 amino acids. CDR1 is SEHNR and CDR2 is FQNEAQ in the germline V gene (reference sequence). The variable domain in full, completed from reference TRBV7-9 and TRBJ2-5, reads DTGVSQNPRHKITKRGQNVTFRCDPISEHNRLYWYRQTLGQGPEFLTYFQNEAQLEKSRLLSDRFSAERPKGSFSTLEIQRTEQGDSAMYLCASSLDIQETQYFGPGTRLLVL.

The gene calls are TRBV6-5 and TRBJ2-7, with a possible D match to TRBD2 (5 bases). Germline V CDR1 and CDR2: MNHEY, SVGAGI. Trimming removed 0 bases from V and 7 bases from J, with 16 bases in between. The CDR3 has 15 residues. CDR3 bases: TGTGCCAGCAGTTACTCGACCCCGGGGTCGGGGGAGCAGTACTTC. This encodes CASSYSTPGSGEQYF.

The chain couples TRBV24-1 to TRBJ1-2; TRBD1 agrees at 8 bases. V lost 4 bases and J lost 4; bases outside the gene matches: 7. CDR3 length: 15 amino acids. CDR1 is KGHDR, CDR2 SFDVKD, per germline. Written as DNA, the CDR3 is TGTGCCACCAGTGACCCCGGACAGGGTACCTATGGCTACACCTTC. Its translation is CATSDPGQGTYGYTF.

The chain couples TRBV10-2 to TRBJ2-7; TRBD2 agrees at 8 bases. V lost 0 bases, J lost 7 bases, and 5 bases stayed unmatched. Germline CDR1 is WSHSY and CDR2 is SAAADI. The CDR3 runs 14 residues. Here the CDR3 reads CASSESGGGWEQYF. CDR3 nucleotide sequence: TGCGCCAGCAGTGAGTCTGGCGGGGGGTGGGAGCAGTACTTC.

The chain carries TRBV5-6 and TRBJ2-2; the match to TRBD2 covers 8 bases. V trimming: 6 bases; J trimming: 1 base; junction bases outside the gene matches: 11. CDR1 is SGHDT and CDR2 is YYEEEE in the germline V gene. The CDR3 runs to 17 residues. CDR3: CASIPFKLAGNTGELFF. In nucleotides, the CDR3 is TGTGCCAGCATCCCGTTTAAGCTAGCGGGGAACACCGGGGAGCTGTTTTTT.

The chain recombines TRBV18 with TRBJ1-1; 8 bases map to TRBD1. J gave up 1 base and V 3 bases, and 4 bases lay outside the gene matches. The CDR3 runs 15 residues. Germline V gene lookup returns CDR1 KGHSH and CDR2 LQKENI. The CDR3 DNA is TGTGCCAGCTCACCTGGACAGGGAAGGAACACTGAAGCTTTCTTT. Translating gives CASSPGQGRNTEAFF.

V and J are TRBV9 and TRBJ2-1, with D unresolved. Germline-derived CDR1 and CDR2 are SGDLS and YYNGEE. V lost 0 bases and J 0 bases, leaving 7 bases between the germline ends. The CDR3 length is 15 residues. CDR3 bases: TGTGCCAGCAGCGTAGGGCGGAGCTCCTACAATGAGCAGTTCTTC. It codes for CASSVGRSSYNEQFF.

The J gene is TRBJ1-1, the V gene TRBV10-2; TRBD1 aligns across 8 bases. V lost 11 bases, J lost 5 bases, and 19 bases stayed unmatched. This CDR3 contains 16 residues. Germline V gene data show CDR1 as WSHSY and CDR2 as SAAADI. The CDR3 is CASVGGTGSGKTEAFF. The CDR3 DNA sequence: TGCGCCTCAGTTGGGGGGACAGGTTCCGGGAAGACTGAAGCTTTCTTT.

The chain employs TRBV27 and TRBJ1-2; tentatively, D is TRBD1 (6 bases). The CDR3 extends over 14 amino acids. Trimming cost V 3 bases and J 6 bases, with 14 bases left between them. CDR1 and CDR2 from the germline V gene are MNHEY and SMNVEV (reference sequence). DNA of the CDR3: TGTGCCAGCAGTTTCGCTAGACAGGTGGATGGCTACACCTTC. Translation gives CASSFARQVDGYTF.

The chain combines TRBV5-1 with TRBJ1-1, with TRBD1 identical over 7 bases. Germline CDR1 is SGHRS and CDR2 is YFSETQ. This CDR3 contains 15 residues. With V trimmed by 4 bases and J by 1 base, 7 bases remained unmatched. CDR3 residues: CASSNAGQQNTEAFF. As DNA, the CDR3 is TGCGCCAGCAGCAATGCGGGACAGCAGAACACTGAAGCTTTCTTT.

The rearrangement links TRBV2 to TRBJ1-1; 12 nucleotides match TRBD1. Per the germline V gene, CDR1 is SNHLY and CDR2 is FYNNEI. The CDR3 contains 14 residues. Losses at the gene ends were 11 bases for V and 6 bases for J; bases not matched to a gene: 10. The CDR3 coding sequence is TGTGCCCGCGAGGGACAGGGGGCTATTTCTGAAGCTTTCTTT. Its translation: CAREGQGAISEAFF.

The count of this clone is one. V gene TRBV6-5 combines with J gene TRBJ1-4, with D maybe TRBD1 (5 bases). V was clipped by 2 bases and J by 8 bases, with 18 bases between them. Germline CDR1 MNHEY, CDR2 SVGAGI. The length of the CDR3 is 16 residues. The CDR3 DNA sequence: TGTGCCAGCAGTTACGGGGGGGGGAAGGTCGGCGAAAAACTGTTTTTT. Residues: CASSYGGGKVGEKLFF.

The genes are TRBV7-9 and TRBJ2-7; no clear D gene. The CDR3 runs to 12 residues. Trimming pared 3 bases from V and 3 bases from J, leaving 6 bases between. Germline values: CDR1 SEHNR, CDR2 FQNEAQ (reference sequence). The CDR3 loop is CASSFVNYEQYF. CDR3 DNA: TGTGCCAGCAGCTTTGTCAACTACGAGCAGTACTTC. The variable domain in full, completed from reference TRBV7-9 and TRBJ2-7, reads DTGVSQNPRHKITKRGQNVTFRCDPISEHNRLYWYRQTLGQGPEFLTYFQNEAQLEKSRLLSDRFSAERPKGSFSTLEIQRTEQGDSAMYLCASSFVNYEQYFGPGTRLTVT.

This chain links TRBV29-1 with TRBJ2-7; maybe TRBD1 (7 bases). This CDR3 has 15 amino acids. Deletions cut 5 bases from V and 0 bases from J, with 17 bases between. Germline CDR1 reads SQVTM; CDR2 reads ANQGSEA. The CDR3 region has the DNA TGCAGCGTTCGGCAGGGGGGCTTCAGCTCCTACGAGCAGTACTTC. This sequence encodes CSVRQGGFSSYEQYF.

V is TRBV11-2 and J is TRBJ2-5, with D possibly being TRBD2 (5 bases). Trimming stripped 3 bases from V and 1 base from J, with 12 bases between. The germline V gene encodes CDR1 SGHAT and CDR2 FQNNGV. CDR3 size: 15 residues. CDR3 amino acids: CASSFQPGSQETQYF. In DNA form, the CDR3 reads TGTGCCAGCAGCTTCCAACCGGGGTCCCAAGAGACCCAGTACTTC.

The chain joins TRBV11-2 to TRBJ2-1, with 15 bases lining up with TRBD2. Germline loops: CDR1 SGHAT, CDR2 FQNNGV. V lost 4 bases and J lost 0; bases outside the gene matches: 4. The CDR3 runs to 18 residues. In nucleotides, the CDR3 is TGTGCCAGCAGCTCGGGACTAGCGGGGGGAGGCTCCTACAATGAGCAGTTCTTC. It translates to CASSSGLAGGGSYNEQFF.

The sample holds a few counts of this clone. CDR3 in amino acids: CASSEARYDNTEAFF. The CDR3 DNA sequence: TGTGCCAGCAGTGAAGCGCGCTACGATAACACTGAAGCTTTCTTT. The chain has TRBV2 and TRBJ1-1; D ambiguous. The CDR3 has 15 residues. Germline V gives CDR1 SNHLY, CDR2 FYNNEI. V was cut by 0 bases and J by 2 bases, with 10 bases left in between.

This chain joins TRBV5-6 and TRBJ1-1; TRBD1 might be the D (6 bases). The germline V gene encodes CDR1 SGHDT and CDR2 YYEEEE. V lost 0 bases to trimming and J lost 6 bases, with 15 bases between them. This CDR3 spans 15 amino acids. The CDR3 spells CASSLETGRSAEAFF. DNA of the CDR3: TGTGCCAGCAGCTTGGAGACAGGTAGATCCGCTGAAGCTTTCTTT.

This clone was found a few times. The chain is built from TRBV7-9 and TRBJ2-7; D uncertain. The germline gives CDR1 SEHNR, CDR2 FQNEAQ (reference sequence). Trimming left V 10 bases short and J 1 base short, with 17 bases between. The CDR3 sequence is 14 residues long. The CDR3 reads CATTGFGPSYEQYF. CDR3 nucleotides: TGTGCCACCACCGGGTTTGGGCCTTCCTACGAGCAGTACTTC.

The CDR3 nucleotides read TGTGCCAGCAGCGATCTGCGGGGTACGCAGTATTTT. It is translated as CASSDLRGTQYF. The chain couples TRBV3-1 (or the pseudogene TRBV3-2) to TRBJ2-3, with D perhaps TRBD2 (6 bases). The CDR3 is 12 residues long. V lost 5 bases, J lost 8 bases, and 11 bases lay in between. Looked up from germline, CDR1 is LGHDT and CDR2 is YNNKEL (reference sequence).

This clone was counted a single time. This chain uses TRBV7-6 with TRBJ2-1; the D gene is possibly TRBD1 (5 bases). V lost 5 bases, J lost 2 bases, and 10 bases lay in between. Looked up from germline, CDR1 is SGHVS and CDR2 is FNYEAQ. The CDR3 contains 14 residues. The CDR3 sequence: CASSQGAPYNEQFF. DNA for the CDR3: TGTGCCAGCAGCCAAGGGGCACCCTACAATGAGCAGTTCTTC.